One sample yielded the 28 T cell receptor beta chains listed below, sequenced in a study of blood T cell repertoires in COVID-19. Sequenced by immunoSEQ multiplex PCR; TCRdb stores in-frame clones only, minus some. The sample contains some 380,000 clones, roughly 77% of which appear only once. What was sequenced was peripheral blood. The source of these receptors is a human donor with acute or convalescent COVID-19. The donor label of this sample is uncertain.

The genes are TRBV14 and TRBJ1-1; D not resolved. Germline V lookup: CDR1 SGHDN, CDR2 FVKESK. The CDR3 spans 14 residues. Trimming stripped 0 bases from V and 5 bases from J, with 10 bases between. The CDR3 sequence is CASSQDRRVTEAFF. The CDR3 DNA is TGTGCCAGCAGCCAAGATCGTCGGGTGACTGAAGCTTTCTTT.

V usage is TRBV28 and J usage is TRBJ1-1; no firm D call. The V gene lost 8 bases and the J gene lost 4 bases, with 14 bases spanning the gap. The CDR3 spans 13 residues. Germline lookup yields CDR1 MDHEN and CDR2 SYDVKM. The DNA for the CDR3 is TGTGCCAGCTGGGCCAAGGGAGGCACTGAAGCTTTCTTT. Translating gives CASWAKGGTEAFF.

This chain uses TRBV7-8 with TRBJ1-2, with TRBD1 as a possible D gene (5 bases). Trimming removed 4 bases at V and 8 bases at J, with 14 bases between. Germline-derived CDR1 and CDR2 are SGHVS and FQNEAQ. The CDR3 sequence is 13 residues long. CDR3 sequence (DNA): TGTGCCAGCAGCTCAGAGATGGGGGGGGGCTACACCTTC. Residues: CASSSEMGGGYTF.

The V and J genes are TRBV13 and TRBJ2-3; possibly TRBD2 for D (5 bases). CDR3 length equals 19 residues. Germline V lookup: CDR1 PRHDT, CDR2 FYEKMQ (reference sequence). The ends were cut back, 1 base at V and 2 bases at J, with 22 bases in the middle. The CDR3 nucleotides are TGTGCCAGCAGCTTAGTGCGGCTAGCCGAACGGCTAAACACAGATACGCAGTATTTT. Its translation is CASSLVRLAERLNTDTQYF.

The V gene is TRBV30, the J gene TRBJ1-1, with D unclear. This CDR3 has 13 residues. Trimming left V 3 bases short and J 5 bases short, with 13 bases between. Germline V gene sequence: CDR1 GTSNPN, CDR2 SVGIG (reference sequence). The CDR3 nucleotides are TGTGCCTGGAGCCGCACAGCGGAGACTGAAGCTTTCTTT. This codes for CAWSRTAETEAFF.

J is TRBJ1-2 and V is TRBV19; D unresolved. The CDR3 extends over 14 amino acids. V was clipped by 1 base and J by 5 bases, with 11 bases between them. Germline loops: CDR1 LNHDA, CDR2 SQIVND (reference sequence). CDR3 residues: CASSIGSKLYGYTF. For the CDR3, the DNA is TGTGCCAGTAGTATAGGTTCCAAACTTTATGGCTACACCTTC.

In DNA form, the CDR3 reads TGCGCCAGCAGCGAGGGACAGGTCTATTCACCCCTCCACTTT. Translating gives CASSEGQVYSPLHF. The chain recombines TRBV5-1 with TRBJ1-6; 8 nucleotides line up with TRBD1. Germline V CDR1 and CDR2: SGHRS, YFSETQ. Trimming took 4 bases from V and 8 from J; bases not matched to a gene: 5. The CDR3 spans 14 residues.

The chain is built from TRBV4-1 and TRBJ2-5; possibly TRBD2 for D (5 bases). V shed 2 bases and J shed 5 bases, with 18 bases lying between them. The length of the CDR3 is 16 residues. Germline V gene sequence: CDR1 MGHRA, CDR2 YSYEKL. The CDR3 loop reads CASSQSPASREETQYF. CDR3 in DNA: TGCGCCAGCAGCCAATCGCCGGCCTCAAGGGAGGAGACCCAGTACTTC.

The rearrangement links TRBV10-2 to TRBJ1-1; D unresolved. Trimming shortened V by 0 bases and J by 4 bases, and 9 bases separated the two germline ends. This CDR3 spans 14 amino acids. CDR1 is WSHSY and CDR2 is SAAADI in the germline V gene. The CDR3, as DNA: TGCGCCAGCAGTGAGTCGATGGGGAGCACTGAAGCTTTCTTT. This encodes CASSESMGSTEAFF.

The chain carries TRBV7-2 and TRBJ1-5; D gene unclear. Germline V gene data show CDR1 as SGHTA and CDR2 as FQGNSA. With 4 bases removed from V and 9 bases from J, the gap between germline ends came to 13 bases. The CDR3 runs 13 residues. The CDR3 DNA sequence: TGTGCCAGCAGCTCCCGCCTTTCGGGGCCCCAGCATTTT. It specifies CASSSRLSGPQHF.

The chain carries TRBV28 and TRBJ1-6; a weak D match, TRBD1 (5 bases). The CDR3 contains 15 residues. Trimming removed 3 bases from V and 7 bases from J, with 13 bases in between. The germline gives CDR1 MDHEN, CDR2 SYDVKM. CDR3 amino acids: CASSLAGGDNSPLHF. CDR3 DNA sequence: TGTGCCAGCAGTTTGGCCGGAGGGGACAATTCACCCCTCCACTTT.

V and J are TRBV2 and TRBJ2-3, with 9 positions matching TRBD1. This CDR3 spans 17 amino acids. V was clipped by 4 bases and J by 1 base; unmatched bases: 9. CDR1 SNHLY and CDR2 FYNNEI come from the germline V gene. CDR3 sequence reads: CASSVFPNRGRTDTQYF. CDR3 DNA sequence: TGTGCCAGCAGTGTCTTTCCGAACAGGGGGCGCACAGATACGCAGTATTTT.

This sequence joins TRBV7-8 and TRBJ1-6; D may be TRBD1 (5 bases). The germline V and J ends were trimmed by 10 bases and 6 bases, with 25 bases remaining between them. This CDR3 has 17 amino acids. CDR1 and CDR2 (germline): SGHVS, FQNEAQ. The CDR3 bases are TGTGCCACCCAAAGACGTACGGGGGGGACCGCTAATTCACCCCTCCACTTT. Protein product: CATQRRTGGTANSPLHF.

The rearrangement joins TRBV18 to TRBJ1-1, with 7 bases matching TRBD1. The CDR3 sequence is 13 residues long. Germline-derived CDR1 and CDR2 are KGHSH and LQKENI. The V segment lost 5 bases and the J segment 7 bases; nucleotides outside the gene matches: 7. In DNA form, the CDR3 reads TGTGCCAGCTCAACCCGGGACAGCTTTGAAGCTTTCTTT. Translated: CASSTRDSFEAFF.

The V and J genes are TRBV6-4 and TRBJ2-2, with D tentatively TRBD1 (5 bases). The germline V gene has CDR1 MRHNA and CDR2 SNTAGT. The V gene lost 0 bases and the J gene lost 4 bases, with 12 bases spanning the gap. The CDR3 spans 16 residues. DNA of the CDR3: TGTGCCAGCAGTGACTCTTACAGGTCGGCCACCGGGGAGCTGTTTTTT. Translation: CASSDSYRSATGELFF.

This clone has a single count. The chain recombines TRBV28 with TRBJ2-3; TRBD2 agrees at 8 bases. V shed 5 bases, J shed 4 bases, and the junction held 14 bases outside the gene matches. Germline CDR1 reads MDHEN; CDR2 reads SYDVKM. The CDR3 is made up of 17 amino acids. CDR3 amino acids: CASSPIRAGLGSDTQYF. In DNA, the CDR3 is TGTGCCAGCAGTCCAATCCGTGCGGGACTAGGTTCAGATACGCAGTATTTT.

The chain has TRBV28 and TRBJ1-1, with a weak D call TRBD1 (5 bases). Per germline, CDR1 MDHEN and CDR2 SYDVKM. V was pared by 7 bases and J by 0 bases, with 15 bases between. The CDR3 spans 15 residues. CDR3 amino acids: CASKTGRGMNTEAFF. The CDR3 DNA reads as TGTGCCAGCAAAACAGGTAGGGGCATGAACACTGAAGCTTTCTTT.

There are a few counts of this clone. The chain combines TRBV5-8 with TRBJ1-5; 9 nucleotides match TRBD1. Germline V gene sequence: CDR1 SGHTS, CDR2 YDEGEE. V was pared by 0 bases and J by 3 bases, with 4 bases of the junction left unmatched. The CDR3 totals 16 residues. CDR3 loop: CASSLDRGLYNQPQHF. The DNA of the CDR3 is TGTGCCAGCAGCTTGGACAGGGGGCTTTACAATCAGCCCCAGCATTTT.

The V call is TRBV15, the J call TRBJ1-5; tentative D call: TRBD1 (5 bases). V was trimmed by 6 bases and J by 0 bases, leaving 12 bases between them. This CDR3 is 15 amino acids long. Germline V CDR1 and CDR2: LNHNV, YYDKDF (reference sequence). The DNA of the CDR3 is TGTGCCACCAGGGGGCGAGGTGTTAGCAATCAGCCCCAGCATTTT. This gives the protein CATRGRGVSNQPQHF.

The J gene is TRBJ1-2, the V gene TRBV10-3, with 7 positions matching TRBD1. Unmatched junction bases numbered 9, after V lost 0 bases and J lost 5 bases. Germline CDR1 reads ENHRY; CDR2 reads SYGVKD. The CDR3 runs to 16 residues. The CDR3 loop is CAISESGDSLAYGYTF. The CDR3 coding sequence is TGTGCCATCAGTGAGTCAGGGGACAGCCTTGCTTATGGCTACACCTTC.

The sample holds a few counts of this clone. CDR3 DNA: TGTGCCTTGATGGACAGGGGCGGCGCTAACTATGGCTACACCTTC. Its translation is CALMDRGGANYGYTF. V usage is TRBV30 and J usage is TRBJ1-2, with 9 bases that match TRBD1. Per germline, CDR1 GTSNPN and CDR2 SVGIG (reference sequence). This CDR3 has 15 residues. The J segment lost 0 bases and the V segment lost 7 bases, leaving 9 bases of the junction unmatched.

V and J are TRBV16 and TRBJ2-1; 7 bases fit TRBD2. J gave up 3 bases and V 4 bases, and 9 bases lay outside the gene matches. Germline V gives CDR1 KGHSY, CDR2 FQNENV. The CDR3 consists of 16 residues. In nucleotides, the CDR3 is TGTGCCAGCAGCCCCCCCCTGGGGGGGATCTACAATGAGCAGTTCTTC. This codes for CASSPPLGGIYNEQFF.

The genes are TRBV4-2 and TRBJ1-5, with D possibly matching TRBD1 (5 bases). CDR1 LGHNA and CDR2 YNFKEQ come from the germline V gene. The CDR3 loop spans 15 amino acids. V was clipped by 0 bases and J by 3 bases, with 9 bases between them. CDR3 coding DNA: TGTGCCAGCAGCCAAGAAATTGGGGCCAATCAGCCCCAGCATTTT. It encodes CASSQEIGANQPQHF.

The V gene is TRBV14, the J gene TRBJ1-6, with 9 bases lining up with TRBD1. Germline values: CDR1 SGHDN, CDR2 FVKESK. The CDR3 runs 15 residues. Trimming cost V 4 bases and J 7 bases; bases outside gene matches: 5. DNA for the CDR3: TGTGCCAGCAGCCCTTCGACAGGGGGAAATTCACCCCTCCACTTT. Translated, it gives CASSPSTGGNSPLHF.

The chain carries TRBV7-8 and TRBJ2-7; D ambiguous. Germline CDR1 and CDR2: SGHVS and FQNEAQ. The CDR3 contains 16 residues. Trimming pared 5 bases from V and 0 bases from J, leaving 17 bases between. CDR3 region: CASSERMTRSSYEQYF. CDR3 bases: TGTGCCAGCAGCGAGCGTATGACCCGAAGCTCCTACGAGCAGTACTTC.

This chain links TRBV5-1 with TRBJ1-4; D possibly corresponds to TRBD1 (6 bases). Germline loops: CDR1 SGHRS, CDR2 YFSETQ. The CDR3 runs 16 residues. Trimming cost V 0 bases and J 4 bases, with 13 bases left between them. The CDR3 DNA follows: TGCGCCAGCAGCTTGGCGACAGGAACTCATAATGAAAAACTGTTTTTT. Its translation: CASSLATGTHNEKLFF.

The CDR3 DNA reads as TGTGCCACCAGCAGACGGTACACCGGGGAGCTGTTTTTT. Translation gives CATSRRYTGELFF. The chain employs TRBV15 and TRBJ2-2; no definite D call. Trimming stripped 2 bases from V and 3 bases from J, with 4 bases between. Germline loops: CDR1 LNHNV, CDR2 YYDKDF (reference sequence). The CDR3 has 13 amino acids. Full variable domain (remainder filled in from reference TRBV15 and TRBJ2-2): DAMVIQNPRYQVTQFGKPVTLSCSQTLNHNVMYWYQQKSSQAPKLLFHYYDKDFNNEADTPDNFQSRRPNTSFCFLDIRSPGLGDTAMYLCATSRRYTGELFFGEGSRLTVL.

This chain links TRBV11-3 with TRBJ2-7, with D maybe TRBD2 (6 bases). With 5 bases removed from V and 1 base from J, the gap between germline ends came to 15 bases. The CDR3 runs to 15 residues. Looked up from germline, CDR1 is SGHNT and CDR2 is YENEEA. CDR3 sequence: CASSPGGGASYEQYF. The DNA of the CDR3 is TGTGCCAGCAGCCCAGGAGGCGGGGCTTCCTACGAGCAGTACTTC.